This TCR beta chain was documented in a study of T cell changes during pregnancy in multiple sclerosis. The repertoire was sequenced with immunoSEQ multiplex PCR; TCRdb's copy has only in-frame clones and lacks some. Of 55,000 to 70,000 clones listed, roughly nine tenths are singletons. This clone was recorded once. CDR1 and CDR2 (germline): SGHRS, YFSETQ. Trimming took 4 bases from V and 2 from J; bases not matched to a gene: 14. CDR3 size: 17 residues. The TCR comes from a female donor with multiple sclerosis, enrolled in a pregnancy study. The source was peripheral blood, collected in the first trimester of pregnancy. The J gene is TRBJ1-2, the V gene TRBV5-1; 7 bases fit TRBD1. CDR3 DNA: TGCGCCAGCAGCCGGAAGACAGGGAATTCAGAGAACTATGGCTACACCTTC. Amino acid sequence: CASSRKTGNSENYGYTF.